The 5 T cell receptor beta chains below were found in one sample sequenced in a study of blood T cell repertoires in COVID-19. Generated by immunoSEQ multiplex PCR, the TCRdb table keeps only in-frame clones and is missing some. The data contain 150,000 to 200,000 clones, 93% of them seen just once; the ten biggest clones take up around 2%. Material: peripheral blood. The receptors were gathered from a woman aged 55-70 years with COVID-19, enrolled during active disease.

The V and J genes are TRBV9 and TRBJ2-1; D is perhaps TRBD1 (6 bases). The ends were cut back, 2 bases at V and 4 bases at J, with 16 bases in the middle. The CDR3 is 16 residues long. Germline V gene lookup returns CDR1 SGDLS and CDR2 YYNGEE. CDR3 sequence reads: CASSVGAGPKYNEQFF. CDR3 DNA: TGTGCCAGCAGCGTGGGGGCCGGCCCGAAGTACAATGAGCAGTTCTTC.

The chain employs TRBV27 and TRBJ1-1, with TRBD1 as a possible D gene (5 bases). CDR1 and CDR2 from the germline V gene are MNHEY and SMNVEV (reference sequence). This CDR3 region has 16 residues. The V end was cut by 3 bases, the J end by 0 bases, with 14 bases between. In DNA form, the CDR3 reads TGTGCCAGCAGTTTGGTGGCAGGGACTATGAACACTGAAGCTTTCTTT. Encoded protein: CASSLVAGTMNTEAFF.

CDR3 amino acids: CASSLLGEGEQFF. The CDR3 DNA reads TGTGCCAGCAGTTTGTTGGGGGAGGGTGAGCAGTTCTTC. The chain couples TRBV12-3 or TRBV12-4 to TRBJ2-1, with TRBD2 matching 7 bases. The CDR3 is 13 residues long. Losses at the gene ends were 3 bases for V and 9 bases for J; bases not matched to a gene: 5.

The chain joins TRBV5-5 to TRBJ2-7; 8 bases map to TRBD1. The trim removed 4 bases at V and 4 bases at J, leaving 7 bases unmatched. The CDR3 runs 14 residues. The germline CDR1 and CDR2 sequences are SGHKS and YYEKEE (reference sequence). CDR3 in DNA: TGTGCCAGCAGCGACTGGACAGGGCCATACGAGCAGTACTTC. This translates into CASSDWTGPYEQYF.

The chain is built from TRBV7-2 and TRBJ1-6; 9 bases are shared with TRBD1. The CDR3 is 13 amino acids. From germline, CDR1 is SGHTA and CDR2 FQGNSA. The trim removed 5 bases at V and 14 bases at J, leaving 7 bases unmatched. The CDR3 here is CASSPPGTGSLHF. CDR3 bases: TGTGCCAGCAGCCCACCCGGGACAGGGTCCCTCCACTTT. Together with reference TRBV7-2 and TRBJ1-6, the CDR3 gives the full variable domain: GAGVSQSPSNKVTEKGKDVELRCDPISGHTALYWYRQSLGQGLEFLIYFQGNSAPDKSGLPSDRFSAERTGGSVSTLTIQRTQQEDSAVYLCASSPPGTGSLHFGNGTRLTVT.